The 31 T cell receptor beta chains below come from one sample, sequenced in a study of blood T cell repertoires in COVID-19. Libraries were prepared by immunoSEQ multiplex PCR; TCRdb keeps only in-frame clonotypes and omits some of them. Of around 200,000 clones listed, 70% to 90% are singletons. Material: PBMCs or T cells enriched from blood (not recorded which). The source is a woman aged 35 to 49 with acute COVID-19.

The V call is TRBV7-2, the J call TRBJ1-6; D is perhaps TRBD1 (5 bases). CDR3 length: 14 residues. V lost 4 bases to trimming and J lost 11 bases, with 15 bases between them. In germline, CDR1 is SGHTA, CDR2 FQGNSA. DNA for the CDR3: TGTGCCAGCAGCTGGGTTGGCGGGGGGGCACCCCTCCACTTT. It specifies CASSWVGGGAPLHF.

V usage is TRBV18 and J usage is TRBJ1-1; 8 positions match TRBD1. The CDR3 sequence is 17 residues long. The V gene end was trimmed by 3 bases and the J gene end by 2 bases; junction bases not matched to a gene: 11. Germline values: CDR1 KGHSH, CDR2 LQKENI. The CDR3: CASSPVGTGLGNTEAFF. The DNA for the CDR3 is TGTGCCAGCTCACCCGTTGGGACAGGACTCGGTAACACTGAAGCTTTCTTT.

The chain joins TRBV7-9 to TRBJ1-4; 8 bases are a match to TRBD1. This CDR3 contains 16 residues. V gave up 0 bases and J gave up 4 bases; unmatched junction bases: 4. Germline V CDR1 and CDR2: SEHNR, FQNEAQ (reference sequence). The CDR3 nucleotides read TGTGCCAGCAGCTTAGCTTCAGGGGGCGGTAATGAAAAACTGTTTTTT. It is translated as CASSLASGGGNEKLFF.

This clone appeared a single time. The chain employs TRBV7-3 and TRBJ1-1; weak D call: TRBD1 (5 bases). V was trimmed by 3 bases and J by 0 bases, leaving 14 bases between them. In germline, CDR1 is SGHTA, CDR2 FQGTGA. The CDR3 has 16 residues. The CDR3 DNA reads TGTGCCAGCAGCTTCGCTTGGACAACAATGAACACTGAAGCTTTCTTT. Translating gives CASSFAWTTMNTEAFF. The whole variable domain, filled in from reference TRBV7-3 and TRBJ1-1, reads GAGVSQTPSNKVTEKGKYVELRCDPISGHTALYWYRQSLGQGPEFLIYFQGTGAADDSGLPNDRFFAVRPEGSVSTLKIQRTERGDSAVYLCASSFAWTTMNTEAFFGQGTRLTVV.

The chain recombines TRBV13 with TRBJ1-5; 9 bases line up with TRBD1. Germline trimming cut 3 bases from V and 6 bases from J; bases unmatched to any gene: 3. This CDR3 comprises 14 residues. The germline V gene encodes CDR1 PRHDT and CDR2 FYEKMQ (reference sequence). In DNA, the CDR3 is TGTGCCAGCAGCTTGGGACAGGGAGGTCAGCCCCAGCATTTT. Its translation: CASSLGQGGQPQHF.

CDR3 DNA sequence: TGTGCCAGTACCGAGAGGGCTGGAAACACCATATATTTT. It encodes CASTERAGNTIYF. The chain employs TRBV19 and TRBJ1-3, with no clear D. Trimming cost V 7 bases and J 2 bases, with 9 bases left between them. Germline V gene lookup returns CDR1 LNHDA and CDR2 SQIVND (reference sequence). The CDR3 consists of 13 residues.

The J gene is TRBJ2-5, the V gene TRBV6-1, with TRBD2 as a possible D gene (5 bases). CDR3 length: 15 amino acids. The germline V gene has CDR1 MNHNS and CDR2 SASEGT. V lost 2 bases and J 4 bases, leaving 14 bases between the germline ends. CDR3 residues: CASSEMAGRRETQYF. In DNA, the CDR3 is TGTGCCAGCAGTGAAATGGCGGGTCGAAGAGAGACCCAGTACTTC.

The rearrangement uses TRBV3-1 (or the pseudogene TRBV3-2) and TRBJ1-1; D remains unclear. Trimming pared 4 bases from V and 1 base from J, leaving 22 bases between. The germline V gene encodes CDR1 LGHDT and CDR2 YNNKEL (reference sequence). The CDR3 loop spans 18 amino acids. The CDR3 DNA is TGTGCCAGCAGCCCGCGGGGAAGATCCTCTCTCGGGAACACTGAAGCTTTCTTT. Translation: CASSPRGRSSLGNTEAFF.

The rearrangement links TRBV6-2 or TRBV6-3 to TRBJ2-6; D not resolved. The V end was cut by 4 bases, the J end by 0 bases, with 7 bases between. Germline V gene sequence: CDR1 MNHEY, CDR2 SVGEGT. This CDR3 is built from 15 residues. CDR3 nucleotide sequence: TGTGCCAGCAGTTCTTATTCCTCTGGGGCCAACGTCCTGACTTTC. This sequence encodes CASSSYSSGANVLTF.

This chain connects TRBV11-2 to TRBJ1-1, with 7 bases lining up with TRBD1. This CDR3 region has 14 residues. Germline loops: CDR1 SGHAT, CDR2 FQNNGV. The V gene end was trimmed by 5 bases and the J gene end by 4 bases; junction bases not matched to a gene: 7. CDR3 bases: TGTGCCAGCAGCATAGGACAGGCGGGCACTGAAGCTTTCTTT. Translating it yields CASSIGQAGTEAFF.

This chain connects TRBV5-1 to TRBJ1-4; tentatively, D is TRBD1 (6 bases). Trimming left V 3 bases short and J 6 bases short, with 15 bases between. The germline gives CDR1 SGHRS, CDR2 YFSETQ. This CDR3 comprises 15 residues. The CDR3 loop reads CASSSGDRPDEKLFF. The CDR3 DNA reads as TGCGCCAGCAGCTCAGGGGACCGGCCCGATGAAAAACTGTTTTTT.

This clone was recorded once. The chain links TRBV7-2 to TRBJ1-3; maybe TRBD1 (5 bases). The V gene lost 6 bases and the J gene lost 4 bases, with 13 bases spanning the gap. Germline lookup yields CDR1 SGHTA and CDR2 FQGNSA. The CDR3 has 14 amino acids. CDR3 amino acids: CASRIGVPGNTIYF. CDR3 in DNA: TGTGCCAGCAGGATAGGGGTACCCGGAAACACCATATATTTT.

This clone was observed once. This chain links TRBV27 with TRBJ1-1; 8 bases are shared with TRBD1. The CDR3 is made up of 17 amino acids. The germline V gene encodes CDR1 MNHEY and CDR2 SMNVEV (reference sequence). V was clipped by 3 bases and J by 5 bases; unmatched bases: 14. CDR3 residues: CASSFIVRTGRGTEAFF. The CDR3, as DNA: TGTGCCAGCAGTTTTATCGTCCGGACAGGGAGGGGAACTGAAGCTTTCTTT.

The genes are TRBV10-3 and TRBJ1-4; 9 nucleotides line up with TRBD1. Germline V CDR1 and CDR2: ENHRY, SYGVKD. This CDR3 contains 16 residues. Trimming at V came to 10 bases and at J to 4 bases, leaving 13 bases not matched to a gene. The CDR3 reads CATQGTGLSGNEKLFF. The CDR3 region has the DNA TGTGCCACCCAGGGGACAGGGCTGTCCGGTAATGAAAAACTGTTTTTT.

The chain joins TRBV5-6 to TRBJ1-2, with 10 bases that match TRBD1. Germline trimming cut 7 bases from V and 6 bases from J; bases unmatched to any gene: 6. The CDR3 contains 13 residues. The germline V gene encodes CDR1 SGHDT and CDR2 YYEEEE. DNA for the CDR3: TGTGCCAGCTCCGACAGGGGGCGGGATGGCTACACCTTC. Translation gives CASSDRGRDGYTF.

The chain carries TRBV20-1 and TRBJ1-2, with no clear D. The V gene's germline CDR1 is DFQATT and CDR2 SNEGSKA (reference sequence). CDR3 length equals 13 residues. Trimming removed 3 bases from V and 7 bases from J, with 15 bases in between. CDR3 in amino acids: CSASEGARFGYTF. CDR3 coding DNA: TGCAGTGCTAGTGAAGGTGCTAGGTTTGGCTACACCTTC.

The gene calls are TRBV5-1 and TRBJ1-4; 7 bases map to TRBD1. This CDR3 is built from 17 residues. Losses at the gene ends were 0 bases for V and 4 bases for J; bases not matched to a gene: 9. Germline-derived CDR1 and CDR2 are SGHRS and YFSETQ. This chain's CDR3 is CASSLGQGGGFNEKLFF. For the CDR3, the DNA is TGCGCCAGCAGCTTGGGACAGGGAGGAGGCTTTAATGAAAAACTGTTTTTT.

The V gene is TRBV11-2, the J gene TRBJ2-2; D perhaps matches TRBD1 (5 bases). Germline CDR1 SGHAT, CDR2 FQNNGV. This CDR3 comprises 15 residues. V was clipped by 3 bases and J by 10 bases, with 18 bases between them. The CDR3 DNA reads TGTGCCAGCAGCTTCTCGACAGCTGACGGATCGGAGCTGTTTTTT. Protein product: CASSFSTADGSELFF.

In this sample, this clone turned up once. The chain joins TRBV12-3 or TRBV12-4 to TRBJ1-2; D is possibly TRBD1 (6 bases). CDR3 size: 13 residues. Trimming took off 4 bases at V and 8 bases at J, with 14 bases between the two ends. CDR3 loop: CASSYRVTGGYTF. The CDR3 nucleotides are TGTGCCAGCAGTTACAGGGTAACGGGCGGCTACACCTTC.

The chain links TRBV14 to TRBJ2-3; 7 bases are a match to TRBD1. The CDR3 has 13 residues. V shed 4 bases, J shed 6 bases, and the junction held 4 bases outside the gene matches. Germline lookup yields CDR1 SGHDN and CDR2 FVKESK. The CDR3 DNA reads TGTGCCAGCAGCCCGGGACAGAAGGATACGCAGTATTTT. This translates into CASSPGQKDTQYF.

The chain couples TRBV5-1 to TRBJ1-2, with D tentatively TRBD1 (5 bases). Germline CDR1 SGHRS, CDR2 YFSETQ. V lost 0 bases and J 4 bases, leaving 10 bases between the germline ends. The CDR3 loop spans 14 amino acids. CDR3 amino acids: CASSLDQGGYGYTF. The CDR3 nucleotides read TGCGCCAGCAGCTTGGATCAGGGAGGCTATGGCTACACCTTC. Supplemented by reference TRBV5-1 and TRBJ1-2, the full variable domain reads KAGVTQTPRYLIKTRGQQVTLSCSPISGHRSVSWYQQTPGQGLQFLFEYFSETQRNKGNFPGRFSGRQFSNSRSEMNVSTLELGDSALYLCASSLDQGGYGYTFGSGTRLTVV.

This CDR3 is CASGVLTGQWNQPQHF. CDR3 sequence (DNA): TGTGCTAGTGGTGTCCTGACGGGACAATGGAATCAGCCCCAGCATTTT. V and J are TRBV12-5 and TRBJ1-5; the D gene is possibly TRBD1 (6 bases). CDR3 length: 16 amino acids. The V end lost 5 bases, the J end lost 4 bases, and 18 bases lay between the germline ends. Germline values: CDR1 LGHNT, CDR2 FRNRAP.

The chain joins TRBV7-3 to TRBJ1-2, with a possible D match to TRBD1 (6 bases). Germline V gene lookup returns CDR1 SGHTA and CDR2 FQGTGA. The CDR3 consists of 15 residues. Trimming removed 0 bases from V and 7 bases from J, with 15 bases in between. DNA for the CDR3: TGTGCCAGCAGCTTAACCGCAGGGGTCCAAGGTGGCTACACCTTC. Translated, it gives CASSLTAGVQGGYTF. The entire variable domain, with the rest obtained from reference TRBV7-3 and TRBJ1-2, is as follows: GAGVSQTPSNKVTEKGKYVELRCDPISGHTALYWYRQSLGQGPEFLIYFQGTGAADDSGLPNDRFFAVRPEGSVSTLKIQRTERGDSAVYLCASSLTAGVQGGYTFGSGTRLTVV.

The CDR3 nucleotides read TGTGCCAGCAGGGCGGGGACCGCTCCCCTCTGGCATTTT. It encodes CASRAGTAPLWHF. This rearrangement joins TRBV6-5 to TRBJ1-5, with D perhaps matching TRBD1 (5 bases). Per the germline V gene, CDR1 is MNHEY and CDR2 is SVGAGI. There are 13 residues in the CDR3. Trimming removed 6 bases at V and 15 bases at J, with 21 bases between.

The chain is built from TRBV9 and TRBJ1-2; D is uncertain. Trimming removed 3 bases from V and 7 bases from J, with 7 bases in between. This CDR3 region has 11 residues. Germline lookup yields CDR1 SGDLS and CDR2 YYNGEE. CDR3 nucleotides: TGTGCCAGCAGCGGCGGTAGTGGCTACACCTTC. This sequence encodes CASSGGSGYTF.

Remarks on this clone: Other DNA sequences from this sample encode an identical CDR3 as well. The chain has TRBV7-9 and TRBJ1-1; D not resolved. V was cut by 1 base and J by 5 bases, with 11 bases left in between. The germline V gene has CDR1 SEHNR and CDR2 FQNEAQ (reference sequence). CDR3 size: 14 residues. This CDR3 is CASSLVGGLTEAFF. The CDR3 nucleotides read TGTGCCAGCAGCTTAGTGGGAGGGTTGACTGAAGCTTTCTTT.

The rearrangement joins TRBV11-2 to TRBJ1-3; D is ambiguous. Germline V lookup: CDR1 SGHAT, CDR2 FQNNGV. This CDR3 has 16 residues. V shed 5 bases and J shed 0 bases, with 14 bases lying between them. The CDR3 bases are TGTGCCAGCAGCAAAAAGCCAGCGAGCTCTGGAAACACCATATATTTT. Protein: CASSKKPASSGNTIYF.

J is TRBJ2-7 and V is TRBV25-1; 7 bases are shared with TRBD2. The CDR3 contains 13 residues. CDR1 and CDR2 (germline): MGHDK, SYGVNS. V dropped 5 bases and J dropped 4; count of bases not matched to a gene: 5. CDR3 amino acids: CASSWGGGYEQYF. The CDR3 region has the DNA TGTGCCAGCAGTTGGGGGGGTGGTTACGAGCAGTACTTC.

The rearrangement links TRBV11-2 to TRBJ1-6; D remains unclear. CDR1 and CDR2 from the germline V gene are SGHAT and FQNNGV. V was cut by 5 bases and J by 7 bases, with 18 bases left in between. The CDR3 is 16 residues long. The DNA for the CDR3 is TGTGCCAGCAGCGCCGCGGGAACCGCCCGCAATTCACCCCTCCACTTT. This translates into CASSAAGTARNSPLHF.

The chain employs TRBV27 and TRBJ1-1; D ambiguous. Trimming took 3 bases from V and 1 from J, leaving 9 bases between them. The CDR3 runs to 14 residues. Germline CDR1 reads MNHEY; CDR2 reads SMNVEV (reference sequence). The CDR3, as DNA: TGTGCCAGCAGTTTGCACGGGGAGAACACTGAAGCTTTCTTT. It translates to CASSLHGENTEAFF.

This chain connects TRBV5-4 to TRBJ1-2; D is unresolved. The CDR3 is made up of 15 amino acids. Germline V CDR1 and CDR2: SGHNT, YYREEE (reference sequence). The V gene lost 6 bases and the J gene lost 4 bases, with 19 bases spanning the gap. The CDR3, as DNA: TGTGCCAGCACCACCTCAAACGCAGCGATCTATGGCTACACCTTC. It specifies CASTTSNAAIYGYTF.